Presented here are 2 T cell receptor beta chains from one specimen sequenced in a study of shared clonotypes between healthy human individuals (dated by TCRdb to the early 2020s). The library relied on the immunoSEQ multiplex PCR assay. This immuneACCESS table, as held by TCRdb, lists in-frame sequences with V and J called but not all clones. Of the missing ones, under half trace to an unresolved V gene in checked studies; the others have no known cause. This sample is represented by about 1.1 million clones; around three quarters of them were singletons. The ten most abundant clones make up 0.5% to 0.6% of the sample. Source material: memory CD4+ T cells from PBMCs. The sample's cell subset or site label is to be understood as: CD45RA-negative fraction. These receptors originate from a young man in good health. Some clones in this sample may be carry-over from other donors' samples.

The rearrangement uses TRBV5-1 and TRBJ2-7; a weak D match, TRBD1 (5 bases). Trimming took off 4 bases at V and 7 bases at J, with 12 bases between the two ends. Germline CDR1 reads SGHRS; CDR2 reads YFSETQ. This CDR3 has 12 amino acids. This CDR3 reads CASSGQGLEQYF. DNA for the CDR3: TGCGCCAGCAGCGGACAAGGGCTAGAGCAGTACTTC.

The chain links TRBV7-3 to TRBJ2-2, with 13 positions matching TRBD2. Looked up from germline, CDR1 is SGHTA and CDR2 is FQGTGA. V was pared by 0 bases and J by 7 bases, with 8 bases of the junction left unmatched. There are 18 residues in the CDR3. The CDR3 loop is CASSLTRTSGGKDGELFF. CDR3 nucleotide sequence: TGTGCCAGCAGCTTAACTAGGACTAGCGGGGGAAAAGACGGGGAGCTGTTTTTT.